Below are 30 T cell receptor beta chains sequenced from a single sample in a study of T-cell memory formation after mild COVID-19. TCRdb ran MiXCR on the 5' RACE reads and lists one entry per CDR3 protein. The table shows 400,000 to 450,000 distinct CDR3 sequences, with about 20% occurring only once. Sequencing used PBMCs or a T cell subset sorted from them (not recorded which). The receptors were sampled from a man younger than 35 who had mild COVID-19 (a few samples of this study predate the infection). Cell type and time point are not known.

The chain uses TRBV27 and TRBJ1-6, with D unclear. Germline assignment: CDR1 MNHEY and CDR2 SMNVEV (reference sequence). Trimming took 6 bases from V and 7 from J, leaving 19 bases between them. The CDR3 sequence is 16 residues long. CDR3 in amino acids: CASRSRQTGLNSPLHF. CDR3 sequence (DNA): TGTGCCAGCAGGAGTCGCCAGACTGGCTTAAATTCACCCCTCCACTTT.

The chain has TRBV5-1 and TRBJ1-2, with D unresolved. This CDR3 comprises 13 residues. Germline V CDR1 and CDR2: SGHRS, YFSETQ. Trimming shortened V by 1 base and J by 6 bases, and 10 bases separated the two germline ends. The CDR3 nucleotides are TGCGCCAGCAGCTTGAAGGTGGGTGATGGCTACACCTTC. This translates into CASSLKVGDGYTF.

This clonotype has just a few counts. This chain links TRBV12-3 or TRBV12-4 with TRBJ2-5, with 13 bases identical to TRBD2. V lost 5 bases to trimming and J lost 3 bases; unmatched junction nucleotides: 12. This CDR3 contains 18 residues. The CDR3 sequence: CASSRGTSGAAGEETQYF. In DNA form, the CDR3 reads TGTGCCAGCAGTAGGGGGACTAGCGGGGCGGCGGGTGAAGAGACCCAGTACTTC.

This clonotype occurred many times. V and J are TRBV12-3 or TRBV12-4 and TRBJ1-4, with D possibly TRBD1 on 5 matching bases. The CDR3 contains 14 residues. The ends were cut back, 6 bases at V and 11 bases at J, with 19 bases in the middle. CDR3 coding DNA: TGTGCCAGCAGCTTATCTGGCGTGAGGGGTAAACTGTTTTTT. This encodes CASSLSGVRGKLFF.

The sample holds many counts of this clonotype. The chain is built from TRBV7-2 and TRBJ1-1, with D unresolved. Germline CDR1 and CDR2: SGHTA and FQGNSA. With 3 bases removed from V and 0 bases from J, the gap between germline ends came to 5 bases. The CDR3 has 13 residues. CDR3 DNA sequence: TGTGCCAGCAGCTTTCGAATGAACACTGAAGCTTTCTTT. Its protein product is CASSFRMNTEAFF.

V and J are TRBV6-2 or TRBV6-3 and TRBJ2-6, with unresolved D. With 8 bases removed from V and 0 bases from J, the gap between germline ends came to 11 bases. Per germline, CDR1 MNHEY and CDR2 SVGEGT. The length of the CDR3 is 15 residues. CDR3 nucleotide sequence: TGTGCCAGCGGAGCCTACTACTCTGGGGCCAACGTCCTGACTTTC. Protein sequence: CASGAYYSGANVLTF.

The chain joins TRBV10-3 to TRBJ1-3; 7 nucleotides line up with TRBD1. Losses at the gene ends were 10 bases for V and 8 bases for J; bases not matched to a gene: 11. Germline CDR1 reads ENHRY; CDR2 reads SYGVKD. CDR3 size: 13 residues. The DNA of the CDR3 is TGTGCCACCGAGGACAGGTTAAAAGACACCATATATTTT. It specifies CATEDRLKDTIYF.

In this sample, this clonotype turned up a few times. V is TRBV7-2 and J is TRBJ2-1, with 11 bases fitting TRBD1. J gave up 9 bases and V 5 bases, and 9 bases lay outside the gene matches. The CDR3 extends over 15 amino acids. The V gene's germline CDR1 is SGHTA and CDR2 FQGNSA. CDR3 in amino acids: CASSAGQGASVEQFF. CDR3 DNA sequence: TGTGCCAGCAGCGCCGGACAGGGGGCGTCAGTTGAGCAGTTCTTC.

A single count supports this clonotype. The genes are TRBV7-2 and TRBJ1-2, with D maybe TRBD1 (6 bases). This CDR3 is built from 16 residues. The germline V and J ends were trimmed by 7 bases and 1 base, with 19 bases remaining between them. Germline V CDR1 and CDR2: SGHTA, FQGNSA. CDR3 DNA: TGTGCCAGCACCTCCCCGCGGCAGGGGATTAACTATGGCTACACCTTC. It encodes CASTSPRQGINYGYTF.

This clonotype has only a few counts. The chain uses TRBV28 and TRBJ1-4; the D gene is possibly TRBD1 (6 bases). CDR1 and CDR2 (germline): MDHEN, SYDVKM. This CDR3 contains 15 residues. V lost 4 bases and J 6 bases, leaving 15 bases between the germline ends. CDR3 sequence (DNA): TGTGCCAGCAGTTCCTCTGGGGGGCTGGATGAAAAACTGTTTTTT. Translating it yields CASSSSGGLDEKLFF.

This clonotype was counted ten times or more. This chain uses TRBV4-1 with TRBJ1-2; no definite D call. This CDR3 spans 16 amino acids. Germline values: CDR1 MGHRA, CDR2 YSYEKL. The ends were cut back, 3 bases at V and 0 bases at J, with 14 bases in the middle. The CDR3, as DNA: TGCGCCAGCAGCCAGCCAACCAGGAGATCTAACTATGGCTACACCTTC. Its protein product is CASSQPTRRSNYGYTF.

This clonotype was counted between two and nine times. V and J are TRBV3-1 and TRBJ2-3, with 7 bases matching TRBD1. CDR1 is LGHDT and CDR2 is YNNKEL in the germline V gene (reference sequence). V shed 2 bases, J shed 0 bases, and the junction held 8 bases outside the gene matches. The CDR3 is 17 residues long. CDR3 residues: CASSQTYHRGSTDTQYF. The DNA of the CDR3 is TGTGCCAGCAGCCAAACATACCACAGGGGAAGCACAGATACGCAGTATTTT.

This clonotype has more than one count but fewer than ten. The chain couples TRBV28 to TRBJ2-7; D is unresolved. Trimming shortened V by 6 bases and J by 0 bases, and 12 bases separated the two germline ends. The CDR3 totals 14 residues. CDR1 is MDHEN, CDR2 SYDVKM, per germline. In nucleotides, the CDR3 is TGTGCCAGCAGCTCACCGTGGAGCTCCTACGAGCAGTACGTC. Translating it yields CASSSPWSSYEQYV.

The chain links TRBV20-1 to TRBJ1-2; 9 bases line up with TRBD1. The junction had 7 bases not matched to a gene; V was cut back by 7 bases and J by 4 bases. CDR3 length: 13 amino acids. CDR1 and CDR2 from the germline V gene are DFQATT and SNEGSKA (reference sequence). DNA for the CDR3: TGCAGTGTGGGACAGGGATTAGTCTATGGCTACACCTTC. This sequence encodes CSVGQGLVYGYTF.

This clonotype was detected only a few times. The V and J genes are TRBV12-3 or TRBV12-4 and TRBJ2-7; perhaps TRBD1 as D (6 bases). Trimming pared 7 bases from V and 6 bases from J, leaving 13 bases between. The CDR3 has 12 residues. CDR3 region: CASIQGNGEQYF. The CDR3 region has the DNA TGTGCCAGCATCCAGGGGAATGGCGAGCAGTACTTC.

The gene calls are TRBV14 and TRBJ1-2; no clear D. CDR3 length: 15 amino acids. The germline CDR1 and CDR2 sequences are SGHDN and FVKESK. V was trimmed by 4 bases and J by 3 bases, leaving 15 bases between them. Here the CDR3 reads CASSPVRGVDYGYTF. CDR3 sequence (DNA): TGTGCCAGCAGCCCCGTAAGAGGAGTTGACTATGGCTACACCTTC.

The chain couples TRBV29-1 to TRBJ2-7, with 7 bases that match TRBD1. Germline loops: CDR1 SQVTM, CDR2 ANQGSEA. The CDR3 totals 12 residues. The ends lost 6 bases at V and 5 bases at J; junction bases unmatched: 7. CDR3 nucleotide sequence: TGCAGCGTCGCCGACAGGGTCGACGAGCAGTACGTC. Its translation: CSVADRVDEQYV.

The chain links TRBV6-2 or TRBV6-3 to TRBJ2-1; a possible D gene is TRBD2 (6 bases). The CDR3 is 12 amino acids. The V end lost 6 bases, the J end lost 9 bases, and 12 bases lay between the germline ends. Germline V lookup: CDR1 MNHEY, CDR2 SVGEGT. CDR3 coding DNA: TGTGCCAGCAGCCCCTGGGGGGTTGAGCAGTTCTTC. Amino acids: CASSPWGVEQFF.

This clonotype was observed a few times. The chain combines TRBV11-2 with TRBJ1-2; possible D gene TRBD1, 5 bases. The CDR3 sequence is 14 residues long. Per the germline V gene, CDR1 is SGHAT and CDR2 is FQNNGV. The V end lost 5 bases, the J end lost 4 bases, and 14 bases lay between the germline ends. The CDR3 protein is CASSRSTESYGYTF. The CDR3 coding sequence is TGTGCCAGCAGCCGATCGACAGAGAGCTATGGCTACACCTTC.

The chain carries TRBV21-1 and TRBJ2-2; TRBD1 is the table's D call and was not checked against the DNA. TRBV21-1 is designated a pseudogene. The CDR3 runs 15 residues. The CDR3 loop is CARCPTGGDTGELFF. For the CDR3, the DNA is TGTGCCAGGTGTCCGACAGGGGGGGACACCGGGGAGCTGTTTTTT.

This clonotype was counted many times. CDR3 loop: CASSMRRNQFYNEQFF. The CDR3 bases are TGTGCCAGCAGTATGAGACGTAACCAGTTCTACAATGAGCAGTTCTTC. V gene TRBV6-6 combines with J gene TRBJ2-1; no reliable D call. Germline lookup yields CDR1 MNHNY and CDR2 SVGAGI (reference sequence). This CDR3 is 16 amino acids long. Trimming left V 5 bases short and J 3 bases short, with 17 bases between.

The chain recombines TRBV9 with TRBJ1-2, with 11 bases that match TRBD1. CDR1 SGDLS and CDR2 YYNGEE come from the germline V gene. After removal of 0 bases from V and 2 bases from J, the junction contained 3 bases not matched to a gene. The length of the CDR3 is 16 residues. The CDR3 protein is CASSVAGQGANYGYTF. In nucleotides, the CDR3 is TGTGCCAGCAGCGTAGCTGGACAGGGGGCAAACTATGGCTACACCTTC.

The chain links TRBV11-2 to TRBJ1-1; D gene uncertain. Trimming removed 5 bases at V and 9 bases at J, with 19 bases between. Germline V CDR1 and CDR2: SGHAT, FQNNGV. This CDR3 has 14 amino acids. Written as DNA, the CDR3 is TGTGCCAGCAGCCAGAATAACCGGGGTACTCAAGCTTTCTTT. Translation gives CASSQNNRGTQAFF.

The chain uses TRBV10-3 and TRBJ2-7; weak D call: TRBD1 (5 bases). Trimming cost V 9 bases and J 2 bases, with 23 bases left between them. The CDR3 runs 16 residues. Germline CDR1 and CDR2: ENHRY and SYGVKD. In DNA form, the CDR3 reads TGTGCCATATCCCCTCTTCAAGGGGCGAAACCCTACGAGCAGTACGTC. Encoded protein: CAISPLQGAKPYEQYV.

This clonotype has a handful of counts. The rearrangement joins TRBV7-9 to TRBJ2-2; 7 bases are a match to TRBD1. CDR3 size: 16 residues. Germline V gene data show CDR1 as SEHNR and CDR2 as FQNEAQ (reference sequence). The J segment lost 6 bases and the V segment lost 2 bases, leaving 9 bases of the junction unmatched. The CDR3 bases are TGTGCCAGCAGCTTAATAACAGGGGTCCGGGCCGGGGAGCTGTTTTTT. Protein sequence: CASSLITGVRAGELFF.

This chain links TRBV4-1 with TRBJ1-1; 8 bases agree with TRBD1. The germline V gene has CDR1 MGHRA and CDR2 YSYEKL. This CDR3 region has 16 residues. Germline trimming cut 6 bases from V and 6 bases from J; bases unmatched to any gene: 15. CDR3 amino acids: CASRTTVTGDIAEAFF. The DNA of the CDR3 is TGCGCCAGCAGAACAACAGTGACAGGGGATATAGCTGAAGCTTTCTTT.

The chain employs TRBV19 and TRBJ2-1, with 7 bases matching TRBD1. This CDR3 is 16 amino acids long. Trimming removed 4 bases from V and 0 bases from J; junction bases left unmatched: 6. CDR1 and CDR2 (germline): LNHDA, SQIVND (reference sequence). The CDR3 nucleotides are TGTGCCAGTAGTACGGACAGGTACAGCTCCTACAATGAGCAGTTCTTC. This sequence encodes CASSTDRYSSYNEQFF.

A few counts support this clonotype. The chain carries TRBV5-5 and TRBJ2-7, with a tentative D call TRBD2 (6 bases). Germline V gene data show CDR1 as SGHKS and CDR2 as YYEKEE (reference sequence). The CDR3 runs 13 residues. The germline V and J ends were trimmed by 0 bases and 4 bases, with 8 bases remaining between them. The DNA for the CDR3 is TGTGCCAGCAGCTTGGCCCGGGAGTACGAGCAGTACGTC. Amino acid sequence: CASSLAREYEQYV.

This clonotype was picked up a small number of times. The genes are TRBV5-5 and TRBJ2-1, with D perhaps matching TRBD2 (5 bases). V lost 2 bases to trimming and J lost 0 bases, with 18 bases between them. The CDR3 extends over 18 amino acids. Germline CDR1 reads SGHKS; CDR2 reads YYEKEE (reference sequence). The CDR3 loop reads CASSFRRTFLSSYNEQFF. Written as DNA, the CDR3 is TGTGCCAGCAGCTTCCGGAGGACTTTTCTAAGCTCCTACAATGAGCAGTTCTTC.

This clonotype was seen a few times. The chain employs TRBV6-5 and TRBJ2-1; perhaps TRBD2 as D (6 bases). The germline V gene has CDR1 MNHEY and CDR2 SVGAGI. CDR3 length: 15 residues. Trimming shortened V by 0 bases and J by 7 bases, and 13 bases separated the two germline ends. The CDR3 is CASSYSSSVENEQFF. In DNA form, the CDR3 reads TGTGCCAGCAGTTACTCTTCTAGCGTCGAGAATGAGCAGTTCTTC.